One and the same sample provided the 30 T cell receptor beta chains below, sequenced in a study of T cell repertoires in cytomegalovirus infection. These receptors have no identified antigens. From the reads, TCRdb called clonotypes with MiXCR, one entry per CDR3 protein. Of approximately 910,000 distinct CDR3 sequences in the sample, more than 25% were seen once. The material sequenced was cultured CD8+ T cells from PBMCs, taken from culture after CMV antigen stimulation. These receptors came from a human donor in good health (CMV status not recorded). Some clones in this sample may be carry-over from other donors' samples.

The chain carries TRBV2 and TRBJ2-1; D remains unclear. The CDR3 sequence is 16 residues long. Trimming shortened V by 6 bases and J by 1 base, and 16 bases separated the two germline ends. Germline V lookup: CDR1 SNHLY, CDR2 FYNNEI. The CDR3 DNA follows: TGTGCCAGCAGGCCGACCCAACATAGGTCCTACAATGAGCAGTTCTTC. Translating gives CASRPTQHRSYNEQFF.

This clonotype was seen just once. Mismatch with germline at one junction end may stem from a read error. The CDR3 region has the DNA TGTGCTAGCAGCTTAGTGGCGGAAGGGAACACCGGGGAGCTGTTTTTT. Its protein is CASSLVAEGNTGELFF. The V call is TRBV7-6, the J call TRBJ2-2; D is undetermined. The V gene's germline CDR1 is SGHVS and CDR2 FNYEAQ. There are 16 residues in the CDR3. The full variable domain, completed using reference TRBV7-6 and TRBJ2-2, is GAGVSQSPRYKVTKRGQDVALRCDPISGHVSLYWYRQALGQGPEFLTYFNYEAQQDKSGLPNDRFSAERPEGSISTLTIQRTEQRDSAMYRCASSLVAEGNTGELFFGEGSRLTVL.

The chain recombines TRBV12-3 or TRBV12-4 with TRBJ2-5; D is possibly TRBD1 (6 bases). The CDR3 has 14 amino acids. V was shortened by 3 bases and J by 5 bases, with 13 bases between the two germline ends. In DNA, the CDR3 is TGTGCCAGCAGTTTCTCGCAGGGGATGGAGACCCAGTACTTC. Translating gives CASSFSQGMETQYF.

The chain employs TRBV7-4 and TRBJ1-1, with D unresolved. The CDR3 loop spans 11 amino acids. CDR1 SGHVT and CDR2 SQSDAQ come from the germline V gene. The V end lost 5 bases, the J end lost 10 bases, and 11 bases lay between the germline ends. CDR3 nucleotide sequence: TGTGCCAGCAGCCCCCCCTCGGGAGCTTTCTTT. Protein: CASSPPSGAFF.

As DNA, the CDR3 is TGCAGTGCTAGAGGAGTAGAGGTAGATGAGCAGTTCTTC. Translated, it gives CSARGVEVDEQFF. The V and J genes are TRBV20-1 and TRBJ2-1; D uncertain. CDR3 length: 13 residues. Trimming pared 1 base from V and 8 bases from J, leaving 12 bases between. The V gene's germline CDR1 is DFQATT and CDR2 SNEGSKA (reference sequence).

This clonotype appeared a few times. The chain uses TRBV7-8 and TRBJ2-5; 11 bases align to TRBD2. J was trimmed by 1 base and V by 4 bases; bases with no gene match: 14. The CDR3 is 19 amino acids. The V gene's germline CDR1 is SGHVS and CDR2 FQNEAQ. CDR3 nucleotides: TGTGCCAGCAGCTCGCCTGTGATAGCGGGGGGGAAGGTCCAAGAGACCCAGTACTTC. It is translated as CASSSPVIAGGKVQETQYF.

This clonotype was counted only a few times. This chain connects TRBV7-2 to TRBJ1-1, with 7 bases identical to TRBD1. Germline V gives CDR1 SGHTA, CDR2 FQGNSA. This CDR3 comprises 14 residues. The V segment lost 5 bases and the J segment 5 bases; nucleotides outside the gene matches: 8. CDR3 residues: CASSLDRAGTEAFF. The CDR3 DNA reads TGTGCCAGCAGCCTAGACAGGGCGGGGACTGAAGCTTTCTTT.

This clonotype has more than one count but fewer than ten. V gene TRBV6-9 combines with J gene TRBJ2-3; possibly TRBD1 for D (5 bases). The germline gives CDR1 MNHGY, CDR2 SVAAGI. The CDR3 covers 20 residues. Trimming removed 2 bases at V and 2 bases at J, with 26 bases between. The CDR3 region is CASSYRRTLYRTSTTDTQYF. Written as DNA, the CDR3 is TGTGCCAGCAGTTATCGCAGAACCTTGTACAGGACCTCTACCACAGATACGCAGTATTTT.

This clonotype has just a few counts. The chain recombines TRBV29-1 with TRBJ2-5, with D possibly TRBD2 on 5 matching bases. This CDR3 is 15 amino acids long. V was cut by 3 bases and J by 3 bases, with 17 bases left in between. In germline, CDR1 is SQVTM, CDR2 ANQGSEA. The DNA for the CDR3 is TGCAGCGTTGACCCACCCGTAGGGCGGGAAGAGACCCAGTACTTC. Protein product: CSVDPPVGREETQYF.

This clonotype was detected a few times. The CDR3 reads CASTGIRAPEAFF. DNA for the CDR3: TGTGCCAGTACAGGGATAAGAGCGCCTGAAGCTTTCTTT. This chain links TRBV2 with TRBJ1-1, with D possibly being TRBD1 (6 bases). CDR3 length equals 13 residues. Germline V CDR1 and CDR2: SNHLY, FYNNEI. V lost 9 bases and J 6 bases, leaving 17 bases between the germline ends.

This clonotype was seen a handful of times. The chain employs TRBV12-5 and TRBJ1-2; weak D call: TRBD1 (6 bases). The CDR3 runs to 15 residues. CDR1 is LGHNT, CDR2 FRNRAP, per germline. Trimming cost V 5 bases and J 4 bases, with 17 bases left between them. DNA of the CDR3: TGTGCTAGTGGTCCGCCGGGGGCAGGGGTCTATGGCTACACCTTC. This translates into CASGPPGAGVYGYTF.

The J gene is TRBJ1-6, the V gene TRBV27; D is unresolved. Germline-derived CDR1 and CDR2 are MNHEY and SMNVEV (reference sequence). The CDR3 extends over 11 amino acids. Between the trimmed V and J ends, which lost 8 bases and 9 bases, there was a span of 8 bases. The CDR3 loop is CASGSGSPLHF. The CDR3 DNA sequence: TGTGCCAGCGGGTCAGGTTCACCCCTCCACTTT.

The chain has TRBV6-1 and TRBJ2-3, with 12 bases that match TRBD2. This CDR3 is 16 amino acids long. Germline values: CDR1 MNHNS, CDR2 SASEGT. The V gene end was trimmed by 6 bases and the J gene end by 0 bases; junction bases not matched to a gene: 4. As DNA, the CDR3 is TGTGCCAGCAGGGCACTAGCGGGGGGTAGCACAGATACGCAGTATTTT. Protein sequence: CASRALAGGSTDTQYF.

This rearrangement joins TRBV12-3 or TRBV12-4 to TRBJ1-2; D gene unclear. The CDR3 covers 13 residues. Trimming cost V 8 bases and J 3 bases, with 13 bases left between them. The CDR3 spells CASGRHSHYGYTF. CDR3 sequence (DNA): TGTGCCAGCGGGCGTCATTCGCACTATGGCTACACCTTC.

This clonotype was seen a handful of times. The V gene is TRBV15, the J gene TRBJ1-5; TRBD1 matches 8 bases. The V segment lost 3 bases and the J segment 3 bases; nucleotides outside the gene matches: 1. The germline gives CDR1 LNHNV, CDR2 YYDKDF (reference sequence). CDR3 length: 14 residues. For the CDR3, the DNA is TGTGCCACCAGCAGGACAGGGGACAATCAGCCCCAGCATTTT. It encodes CATSRTGDNQPQHF.

This clonotype has more than one count but fewer than ten. The chain links TRBV28 to TRBJ2-7, with D possibly TRBD2 on 5 matching bases. V shed 6 bases and J shed 0 bases, with 9 bases lying between them. CDR1 and CDR2 (germline): MDHEN, SYDVKM. This CDR3 region has 13 residues. The CDR3 spells CASRERGSYEQYV. The CDR3 nucleotides are TGTGCCAGCAGGGAACGGGGCTCCTACGAGCAGTACGTC.

The J gene is TRBJ2-1, the V gene TRBV12-3 or TRBV12-4, with TRBD2 identical over 8 bases. Unmatched junction bases numbered 15, after V lost 7 bases and J lost 7 bases. This CDR3 has 16 residues. The CDR3 loop reads CASISPMRGARNEQFF. DNA for the CDR3: TGTGCCAGCATCTCCCCTATGCGGGGGGCGAGAAATGAGCAGTTCTTC.

Concerning this clonotype: Given a much more abundant clone one base away, this may be a read error. As DNA, the CDR3 is TGTGCCAGCAGCCTGGCCGGGATGGGTAACACTGAAGCTTTCTTT. Translation gives CASSLAGMGNTEAFF. The gene calls are TRBV7-4 and TRBJ1-1; no firm D call. CDR1 and CDR2 (germline): SGHVT, SQSDAQ. Trimming took 5 bases from V and 2 from J, leaving 15 bases between them. CDR3 size: 15 residues.

The J gene is TRBJ2-2, the V gene TRBV6-6, with 11 bases lining up with TRBD2. The CDR3 extends over 16 amino acids. Germline V gene sequence: CDR1 MNHNY, CDR2 SVGAGI (reference sequence). Germline trimming cut 6 bases from V and 9 bases from J; bases unmatched to any gene: 12. The CDR3 here is CASSKLAGGLIRELFF. CDR3 DNA: TGTGCCAGCAGCAAGCTAGCGGGGGGCCTAATCAGGGAGCTGTTTTTT.

This clonotype was detected only a few times. The chain carries TRBV6-2 or TRBV6-3 and TRBJ1-1, with D unresolved. This CDR3 has 14 residues. The germline V gene has CDR1 MNHEY and CDR2 SVGEGT. Trimming cost V 7 bases and J 0 bases, with 12 bases left between them. CDR3 residues: CASNTYIMNTEAFF. The CDR3 nucleotides are TGTGCCAGCAACACCTACATAATGAACACTGAAGCTTTCTTT.

This clonotype was seen at least ten times. The chain is built from TRBV12-5 and TRBJ1-5, with 7 bases that match TRBD1. The V and J ends lost 7 bases and 4 bases, in that order; junction bases with no gene match: 10. CDR1 is LGHNT and CDR2 is FRNRAP in the germline V gene. CDR3 length: 15 residues. The CDR3 region has the DNA TGTGCTAGTGCCCCCTGGACAGGCCCTAATCAGCCCCAGCATTTT. It specifies CASAPWTGPNQPQHF. Complete variable domain (other parts from reference TRBV12-5 and TRBJ1-5): DARVTQTPRHKVTEMGQEVTMRCQPILGHNTVFWYRQTMMQGLELLAYFRNRAPLDDSGMPKDRFSAEMPDATLATLKIQPSEPRDSAVYFCASAPWTGPNQPQHFGDGTRLSIL.

This clonotype was observed a handful of times. The V call is TRBV6-2 or TRBV6-3, the J call TRBJ2-7; possibly TRBD1 for D (6 bases). V was clipped by 6 bases and J by 2 bases, with 11 bases between them. This CDR3 is built from 13 residues. In germline, CDR1 is MNHEY, CDR2 SVGEGT. CDR3 region: CASSSWTAYEQYV. The CDR3 nucleotides read TGTGCCAGCAGCAGCTGGACAGCCTACGAGCAGTACGTC.

This clonotype was detected only a few times. The chain employs TRBV6-2 or TRBV6-3 and TRBJ2-7; D not resolved. Deletions cut 4 bases from V and 1 base from J, with 14 bases between. Germline CDR1 is MNHEY and CDR2 is SVGEGT. CDR3 length: 15 residues. DNA for the CDR3: TGTGCCAGCAGTTCGGTTTCTCAGCGATCCTACGAGCAGTACTTC. It translates to CASSSVSQRSYEQYF.

The CDR3 region is CASSPGQKMNTEAFF. The CDR3 DNA sequence: TGTGCCAGTAGTCCGGGACAGAAGATGAACACTGAAGCTTTCTTT. The chain recombines TRBV19 with TRBJ1-1; TRBD1 matches at 7 bases. The V gene end was trimmed by 5 bases and the J gene end by 0 bases; junction bases not matched to a gene: 6. The CDR3 is 15 amino acids. Germline CDR1 LNHDA, CDR2 SQIVND (reference sequence). Drawing the rest from reference TRBV19 and TRBJ1-1, the complete variable domain is DGGITQSPKYLFRKEGQNVTLSCEQNLNHDAMYWYRQDPGQGLRLIYYSQIVNDFQKGDIAEGYSVSREKKESFPLTVTSAQKNPTAFYLCASSPGQKMNTEAFFGQGTRLTVV.

The rearrangement joins TRBV10-3 to TRBJ1-1; TRBD1 matches at 9 bases. The germline V gene has CDR1 ENHRY and CDR2 SYGVKD. V shed 6 bases, J shed 11 bases, and the junction held 7 bases outside the gene matches. The CDR3 totals 12 residues. CDR3 residues: CAIRTTGGDAFF. In DNA, the CDR3 is TGTGCCATCAGGACGACAGGGGGAGACGCTTTCTTT.

This clonotype was recorded a few times. This chain connects TRBV19 to TRBJ1-1; weak D call: TRBD1 (5 bases). Trimming cost V 3 bases and J 0 bases, with 17 bases left between them. Germline CDR1 and CDR2: LNHDA and SQIVND (reference sequence). The CDR3 is made up of 17 amino acids. This chain's CDR3 is CASSIQQGIIMNTEAFF. The CDR3 region has the DNA TGTGCCAGTAGTATCCAGCAGGGAATTATCATGAACACTGAAGCTTTCTTT. The entire variable domain, with the rest obtained from reference TRBV19 and TRBJ1-1, is as follows: DGGITQSPKYLFRKEGQNVTLSCEQNLNHDAMYWYRQDPGQGLRLIYYSQIVNDFQKGDIAEGYSVSREKKESFPLTVTSAQKNPTAFYLCASSIQQGIIMNTEAFFGQGTRLTVV.

In this sample, this clonotype turned up a few times. The J gene is TRBJ2-3, the V gene TRBV6-1, with 7 bases fitting TRBD2. Germline lookup yields CDR1 MNHNS and CDR2 SASEGT. The J segment lost 6 bases and the V segment lost 5 bases, leaving 23 bases of the junction unmatched. The CDR3 totals 19 residues. CDR3 nucleotide sequence: TGTGCCAGCAGTTTGGACACCCCACAGGCCGGGACTAAATCCGATACGCAGTATTTT. Translated, it gives CASSLDTPQAGTKSDTQYF.

Only a few counts were recorded for this clonotype. The J gene is TRBJ1-1, the V gene TRBV27, with D hard to call. CDR3 length: 14 amino acids. From germline, CDR1 is MNHEY and CDR2 SMNVEV (reference sequence). V dropped 4 bases and J dropped 3 bases, with 12 bases sitting between them. The CDR3 protein is CASSYRGYYTEAFF. The CDR3 DNA is TGTGCCAGCAGTTACCGGGGTTACTACACTGAAGCTTTCTTT.

J is TRBJ2-2 and V is TRBV20-1; TRBD1 or TRBD2 may be the D gene (5 bases each). Trimming stripped 6 bases from V and 0 bases from J, with 8 bases between. This CDR3 is built from 13 residues. Germline assignment: CDR1 DFQATT and CDR2 SNEGSKA (reference sequence). CDR3 sequence: CSAPGPNTGELFF. In DNA form, the CDR3 reads TGCAGTGCACCGGGGCCGAACACCGGGGAGCTGTTTTTT.

The gene calls are TRBV29-1 and TRBJ2-1; TRBD2 aligns across 12 bases. Looked up from germline, CDR1 is SQVTM and CDR2 is ANQGSEA. J gave up 7 bases and V 0 bases, and 16 bases lay outside the gene matches. The CDR3 contains 19 residues. CDR3 loop: CSVEDREPRLAGVGNEQFF. Here the CDR3 DNA reads TGCAGCGTTGAAGATAGGGAACCAAGACTAGCGGGGGTAGGGAATGAGCAGTTCTTC.